This entry concerns a single T cell receptor (beta chain). TCRdb independently ran MiXCR on the RT-PCR reads; one entry per CDR3 protein. Of hundreds of thousands of distinct CDR3 sequences in the sample, 12% to 15% are singletons; the top ten hold just over 3.5%. This CDR3 is built from 14 residues. From germline, CDR1 is DFQATT and CDR2 SNEGSKA (reference sequence). V lost 4 bases to trimming and J lost 1 base, with 12 bases between them. Sequenced input: memory CD4+ T cells from blood. This clonotype was obtained from a female donor in good health, serving as a healthy control. The chain combines TRBV20-1 with TRBJ2-3, with unresolved D. CDR3 DNA sequence: TGCAGTGCTATCTTCGGATACGGCACAGATACGCAGTATTTT. This encodes CSAIFGYGTDTQYF.